The 12 T cell receptor beta chains reported below all come from one sample, sequenced in a study of cytomegalovirus exposure and HLA in healthy donors. Primers for the PCR totalled 60 Vbeta and 13 Jbeta. Repertoires were generated with immunoSEQ multiplex PCR, while TCRdb's copy carries only in-frame clones and drops some. The profile covers 160,000 or so clones, with 78% appearing a single time and approximately 7% taken by the ten largest. Sequencing input: PBMCs. All receptors come from a woman aged 40-49 years in good health and CMV-seropositive.

The CDR3 coding sequence is TGTGCCAGCAGCTTGGGCGGCGAGGAGACCCAGTACTTC. It is translated as CASSLGGEETQYF. The V and J genes are TRBV5-4 and TRBJ2-5; D gene ambiguous. Deletions cut 0 bases from V and 5 bases from J, with 8 bases between. The CDR3 extends over 13 amino acids. Germline CDR1 is SGHNT and CDR2 is YYREEE (reference sequence).

The chain joins TRBV29-1 to TRBJ2-1, with 7 bases identical to TRBD1. V dropped 7 bases and J dropped 0; count of bases not matched to a gene: 6. CDR3 length: 14 amino acids. The V gene's germline CDR1 is SQVTM and CDR2 ANQGSEA. This CDR3 is CSARDSISYNEQFF. The CDR3, as DNA: TGCAGCGCCCGGGACAGCATCTCCTACAATGAGCAGTTCTTC.

The chain combines TRBV6-1 with TRBJ1-1, with no clear D. V shed 6 bases and J shed 1 base, with 12 bases lying between them. The CDR3 is 14 residues long. The germline V gene encodes CDR1 MNHNS and CDR2 SASEGT. CDR3 amino acids: CASSLSTGNTEAFF. CDR3 bases: TGTGCCAGCAGCCTGTCAACGGGGAACACTGAAGCTTTCTTT.

This clone appeared once. The chain recombines TRBV7-2 with TRBJ2-5; D gene ambiguous. V shed 0 bases and J shed 13 bases, with 15 bases lying between them. The germline V gene encodes CDR1 SGHTA and CDR2 FQGNSA. The CDR3 spans 13 residues. CDR3 residues: CASSLAPTPPRYF. CDR3 nucleotide sequence: TGTGCCAGCAGCTTAGCTCCGACTCCACCCCGGTACTTC.

This clone was seen once. The chain couples TRBV20-1 to TRBJ1-1; D gene uncertain. CDR1 and CDR2 from the germline V gene are DFQATT and SNEGSKA (reference sequence). V was cut by 0 bases and J by 10 bases, with 9 bases left in between. The CDR3 spans 11 residues. This CDR3 reads CSARDGAGAFF. The CDR3 nucleotides read TGCAGTGCTAGAGATGGTGCCGGAGCTTTCTTT.

V is TRBV19 and J is TRBJ1-2; D is perhaps TRBD1 (5 bases). Trimming pared 0 bases from V and 7 bases from J, leaving 12 bases between. CDR3 length: 14 residues. Looked up from germline, CDR1 is LNHDA and CDR2 is SQIVND (reference sequence). CDR3 coding DNA: TGTGCCAGTAGTATAGATCGGCAGGGAGGTGGCTACACCTTC. It is translated as CASSIDRQGGGYTF.

The chain uses TRBV19 and TRBJ2-1, with a possible D match to TRBD1 (5 bases). This CDR3 contains 12 residues. Germline CDR1 reads LNHDA; CDR2 reads SQIVND (reference sequence). Deletions cut 6 bases from V and 8 bases from J, with 11 bases between. The CDR3 DNA is TGTGCCAGTAGAACTCAGGGCGATGAGCAGTTCTTC. Translated: CASRTQGDEQFF.

The gene calls are TRBV15 and TRBJ2-7; 7 bases are a match to TRBD2. The trim removed 0 bases at V and 7 bases at J, leaving 15 bases unmatched. The CDR3 runs to 17 residues. Germline V gene sequence: CDR1 LNHNV, CDR2 YYDKDF (reference sequence). The CDR3 sequence: CATSREGEGGEVWEQYF. For the CDR3, the DNA is TGTGCCACCAGCAGAGAAGGGGAGGGAGGGGAGGTTTGGGAGCAGTACTTC.

The rearrangement uses TRBV6-1 and TRBJ1-5, with D tentatively TRBD1 (6 bases). This CDR3 comprises 13 residues. V was pared by 3 bases and J by 7 bases, with 10 bases between. Germline V gene lookup returns CDR1 MNHNS and CDR2 SASEGT. This CDR3 is CASSEGTSQPQHF. DNA for the CDR3: TGTGCCAGCAGTGAGGGGACATCCCAGCCCCAGCATTTT.

V is TRBV19 and J is TRBJ2-3, with 10 positions matching TRBD1. The CDR3 covers 15 residues. Germline values: CDR1 LNHDA, CDR2 SQIVND (reference sequence). V lost 5 bases to trimming and J lost 4 bases; unmatched junction nucleotides: 6. The CDR3 coding sequence is TGTGCCAGTAGTCGACAGGGGGCGCGTTCAGATACGCAGTATTTT. This codes for CASSRQGARSDTQYF. Full variable domain (outside the CDR3, taken from reference TRBV19 and TRBJ2-3): DGGITQSPKYLFRKEGQNVTLSCEQNLNHDAMYWYRQDPGQGLRLIYYSQIVNDFQKGDIAEGYSVSREKKESFPLTVTSAQKNPTAFYLCASSRQGARSDTQYFGPGTRLTVL.

This clone is a singleton in its sample. The chain uses TRBV6-1 and TRBJ2-7; 8 bases are shared with TRBD2. Trimming cost V 8 bases and J 3 bases; bases outside gene matches: 6. The CDR3 has 13 amino acids. CDR1 MNHNS and CDR2 SASEGT come from the germline V gene. Here the CDR3 DNA reads TGTGCCAGCGGATCGGCGGGGGGCTACGAGCAGTACTTC. Amino acid sequence: CASGSAGGYEQYF.

V usage is TRBV5-1 and J usage is TRBJ2-1; 9 bases are shared with TRBD2. Germline values: CDR1 SGHRS, CDR2 YFSETQ. With V trimmed by 6 bases and J by 7 bases, 8 bases remained unmatched. This CDR3 is 14 amino acids long. The CDR3 nucleotides read TGCGCCAGCAACCGGGACGCGGGAGGGAATGAGCAGTTCTTC. It yields the protein CASNRDAGGNEQFF.